Below, 31 T cell receptor beta chains from the same sample are listed, as sequenced in a study of shared clonotypes between healthy human individuals (dated by TCRdb to 2020 to 2022). The library was obtained by the immunoSEQ multiplex PCR assay. Here the immuneACCESS table is served through TCRdb, limited to in-frame sequences with V and J called. Missing clones are a known gap in these copies; in checked studies unresolved V genes cover under half, and the rest lacks a known reason. Counted in this sample were millions of clones; just under 95% of them appeared once. The ten most abundant clones make up about 1.1% of the sample. CD8 naive samples were obtained by positive selection for CCR7 among CD45RO-negative cells, yielding a CD45RA+CCR7+ population from which TemRA cells were excluded. The sample taken for sequencing was naive CD8+ T cells sorted from blood. Per the publication, the cell subset or site label means: CD45RA+CCR7+. The receptors stem from a man in his late teens or twenties in good health.

This rearrangement joins TRBV10-1 to TRBJ2-1; no definite D call. The V gene lost 9 bases and the J gene lost 8 bases, with 14 bases spanning the gap. Per germline, CDR1 WNHNN and CDR2 SYGVQD (reference sequence). The CDR3 loop spans 12 amino acids. The CDR3 sequence is CARDLTNDEQFF. CDR3 DNA: TGCGCCAGGGATCTAACAAACGATGAGCAGTTCTTC.

This chain links TRBV6-5 with TRBJ2-1, with 8 nucleotides matching TRBD1. The CDR3 is made up of 11 amino acids. Per germline, CDR1 MNHEY and CDR2 SVGAGI. In DNA form, the CDR3 reads TGTGCGACAGGGGTGGGGAATGAGCAGTTCTTC. It encodes CATGVGNEQFF.

This clone was seen once. The chain recombines TRBV6-5 with TRBJ2-3; D is perhaps TRBD2 (6 bases). The V gene's germline CDR1 is MNHEY and CDR2 SVGAGI. The CDR3 extends over 15 amino acids. V was pared by 7 bases and J by 3 bases, with 17 bases between. The CDR3: CASTLSGAKTDTQYF. DNA of the CDR3: TGTGCCAGCACGCTTAGCGGTGCAAAAACAGATACGCAGTATTTT.

In its sample, this clone was seen once. The V and J genes are TRBV5-6 and TRBJ2-7; D uncertain. Trimming removed 6 bases at V and 6 bases at J, with 16 bases between. CDR1 is SGHDT and CDR2 is YYEEEE in the germline V gene. This CDR3 is 13 amino acids long. The CDR3 here is CASTPGPAPEQYF. The CDR3 DNA reads TGTGCCAGCACCCCCGGTCCTGCACCCGAGCAGTACTTC. Supplemented by reference TRBV5-6 and TRBJ2-7, the full variable domain reads DAGVTQSPTHLIKTRGQQVTLRCSPKSGHDTVSWYQQALGQGPQFIFQYYEEEERQRGNFPDRFSGHQFPNYSSELNVNALLLGDSALYLCASTPGPAPEQYFGPGTRLTVT.

This clone was detected once. The chain links TRBV30 to TRBJ1-5; D remains ambiguous. The CDR3 loop spans 13 amino acids. Trimming left V 3 bases short and J 4 bases short, with 10 bases between. Germline V gives CDR1 GTSNPN, CDR2 SVGIG (reference sequence). CDR3 coding DNA: TGTGCCTGGAGCACAGAAGGTAATCAGCCCCAGCATTTT. Its protein is CAWSTEGNQPQHF.

The rearrangement joins TRBV28 to TRBJ2-5, with 7 positions matching TRBD2. This CDR3 is built from 14 residues. The V gene end was trimmed by 5 bases and the J gene end by 3 bases; junction bases not matched to a gene: 6. Germline CDR1 is MDHEN and CDR2 is SYDVKM. The CDR3 loop reads CASSPAGEEETQYF. Written as DNA, the CDR3 is TGTGCCAGCAGTCCCGCGGGGGAAGAAGAGACCCAGTACTTC.

This chain links TRBV4-1 with TRBJ2-7; 7 bases line up with TRBD2. This CDR3 has 15 amino acids. Unmatched junction bases numbered 6, after V lost 2 bases and J lost 2 bases. Germline V gene data show CDR1 as MGHRA and CDR2 as YSYEKL. CDR3 sequence: CASSQLGLDPYEQYF. In nucleotides, the CDR3 is TGCGCCAGCAGCCAACTCGGACTAGATCCCTACGAGCAGTACTTC.

The chain couples TRBV7-9 to TRBJ2-7; 7 bases match TRBD2. The CDR3 length is 15 residues. V was pared by 0 bases and J by 5 bases, with 7 bases of the junction left unmatched. CDR1 is SEHNR, CDR2 FQNEAQ, per germline (reference sequence). The CDR3 sequence is CASSLAGGPYDEQYF. The CDR3 region has the DNA TGTGCCAGCAGCTTAGCGGGAGGGCCCTATGACGAGCAGTACTTC.

This clone was seen a handful of times. In nucleotides, the CDR3 is TGTGCCAGCAGCTTAGCATCGACAGGGAATTCACCCCTCCACTTT. Residues: CASSLASTGNSPLHF. V gene TRBV7-2 combines with J gene TRBJ1-6, with TRBD1 matching 7 bases. This CDR3 contains 15 residues. The germline V gene has CDR1 SGHTA and CDR2 FQGNSA. With 0 bases clipped from V and 7 bases from J, the junction kept 3 bases outside the gene matches.

The rearrangement uses TRBV5-1 and TRBJ2-7; D tentatively reads TRBD1 or TRBD2 (5 bases each). In germline, CDR1 is SGHRS, CDR2 YFSETQ. The V gene lost 4 bases and the J gene lost 0 bases, with 14 bases spanning the gap. This CDR3 is 15 amino acids long. The CDR3 DNA is TGCGCCAGCAGCCCGGGGACCGCTAGCTCCTACGAGCAGTACTTC. Its translation: CASSPGTASSYEQYF. Full variable domain (remainder filled in from reference TRBV5-1 and TRBJ2-7): KAGVTQTPRYLIKTRGQQVTLSCSPISGHRSVSWYQQTPGQGLQFLFEYFSETQRNKGNFPGRFSGRQFSNSRSEMNVSTLELGDSALYLCASSPGTASSYEQYFGPGTRLTVT.

This clone was seen only once. The rearrangement joins TRBV27 to TRBJ2-7; maybe TRBD1 (5 bases). Germline assignment: CDR1 MNHEY and CDR2 SMNVEV (reference sequence). The V end lost 5 bases, the J end lost 3 bases, and 20 bases lay between the germline ends. The CDR3 is 16 amino acids. As DNA, the CDR3 is TGTGCCAGCAGTCCTTCCTCAGGGAAGATCTTCTACGAGCAGTACTTC. Translating it yields CASSPSSGKIFYEQYF.

The chain couples TRBV5-4 to TRBJ1-1, with a tentative D call TRBD1 (5 bases). Germline CDR1 is SGHNT and CDR2 is YYREEE (reference sequence). V gave up 0 bases and J gave up 5 bases, with 14 bases separating them. This CDR3 region has 15 residues. In nucleotides, the CDR3 is TGTGCCAGCAGCTTGGCCGCGGGGGGATGGACTGAAGCTTTCTTT. Its translation is CASSLAAGGWTEAFF.

The chain employs TRBV4-1 and TRBJ2-3; 10 positions match TRBD1. V lost 4 bases and J lost 5; bases outside the gene matches: 9. CDR1 and CDR2 from the germline V gene are MGHRA and YSYEKL. This CDR3 comprises 16 residues. The chain's CDR3 is CASSLRRQGAEDTQYF. The CDR3 region has the DNA TGCGCCAGCAGCCTCCGCAGACAGGGGGCTGAAGATACGCAGTATTTT.

The chain uses TRBV28 and TRBJ2-7, with D perhaps matching TRBD1 (5 bases). The CDR3 has 13 residues. The germline V and J ends were trimmed by 7 bases and 2 bases, with 12 bases remaining between them. Germline values: CDR1 MDHEN, CDR2 SYDVKM. The CDR3 loop reads CASTLADTYEQYF. For the CDR3, the DNA is TGTGCCAGCACGTTGGCGGACACCTACGAGCAGTACTTC.

The J gene is TRBJ1-5, the V gene TRBV7-2; D is uncertain. This CDR3 spans 15 amino acids. Germline-derived CDR1 and CDR2 are SGHTA and FQGNSA. The V gene lost 0 bases and the J gene lost 0 bases, with 6 bases spanning the gap. Here the CDR3 reads CASSLADYSNQPQHF. The DNA of the CDR3 is TGTGCCAGCAGCTTAGCAGATTATAGCAATCAGCCCCAGCATTTT.

The CDR3 is CASSFASGRYTGELFF. The CDR3 nucleotides read TGTGCCAGCAGTTTCGCTAGCGGGAGATACACCGGGGAGCTGTTTTTT. The V call is TRBV6-6, the J call TRBJ2-2; TRBD2 agrees at 10 bases. Germline V gene sequence: CDR1 MNHNY, CDR2 SVGAGI (reference sequence). The CDR3 runs 16 residues. V dropped 4 bases and J dropped 3; count of bases not matched to a gene: 5.

The chain is built from TRBV11-2 and TRBJ1-2, with D possibly matching TRBD1 (5 bases). The CDR3 extends over 14 amino acids. Germline CDR1 and CDR2: SGHAT and FQNNGV. Trimming took off 0 bases at V and 4 bases at J, with 9 bases between the two ends. CDR3 in amino acids: CASSLEGVGYGYTF. CDR3 coding DNA: TGTGCCAGCAGCTTAGAGGGGGTAGGCTATGGCTACACCTTC. Using reference TRBV11-2 and TRBJ1-2 for the parts outside the CDR3, the full variable domain is EAGVAQSPRYKIIEKRQSVAFWCNPISGHATLYWYQQILGQGPKLLIQFQNNGVVDDSQLPKDRFSAERLKGVDSTLKIQPAKLEDSAVYLCASSLEGVGYGYTFGSGTRLTVV.

The chain joins TRBV11-2 to TRBJ2-3, with unresolved D. The CDR3 covers 13 residues. CDR1 and CDR2 (germline): SGHAT, FQNNGV. V lost 5 bases, J lost 2 bases, and 8 bases lay in between. In DNA form, the CDR3 reads TGTGCCAGCAGCCCAGGACCCACAGATACGCAGTATTTT. It is translated as CASSPGPTDTQYF. The entire variable domain, with the rest obtained from reference TRBV11-2 and TRBJ2-3, is as follows: EAGVAQSPRYKIIEKRQSVAFWCNPISGHATLYWYQQILGQGPKLLIQFQNNGVVDDSQLPKDRFSAERLKGVDSTLKIQPAKLEDSAVYLCASSPGPTDTQYFGPGTRLTVL.

The rearrangement uses TRBV5-1 and TRBJ1-3, with TRBD1 matching 7 bases. Germline CDR1 reads SGHRS; CDR2 reads YFSETQ. V lost 3 bases, J lost 0 bases, and 3 bases stayed unmatched. There are 15 residues in the CDR3. CDR3 loop: CASSYDRDSGNTIYF. The CDR3 coding sequence is TGCGCCAGCAGCTACGACAGGGACTCTGGAAACACCATATATTTT.

This chain uses TRBV27 with TRBJ2-3; the D gene is possibly TRBD2 (7 bases). CDR3 size: 15 residues. Trimming removed 0 bases at V and 6 bases at J, with 13 bases between. The germline V gene has CDR1 MNHEY and CDR2 SMNVEV (reference sequence). The chain's CDR3 is CASSLSAGAGDTQYF. The CDR3 DNA reads as TGTGCCAGCAGTTTATCTGCGGGGGCGGGGGATACGCAGTATTTT.

The chain is built from TRBV4-2 and TRBJ1-1; D unresolved. This CDR3 comprises 13 residues. Germline CDR1 LGHNA, CDR2 YNFKEQ. Trimming shortened V by 4 bases and J by 4 bases, and 10 bases separated the two germline ends. The CDR3 DNA is TGTGCCAGCAGCCTTGGACGGATCACTGAAGCTTTCTTT. Translated: CASSLGRITEAFF.

The chain combines TRBV27 with TRBJ2-7; 11 bases map to TRBD2. V was clipped by 6 bases and J by 5 bases; unmatched bases: 21. This CDR3 comprises 19 residues. Germline V lookup: CDR1 MNHEY, CDR2 SMNVEV (reference sequence). CDR3: CASSLLPLAGDAGLHEQYF. The DNA for the CDR3 is TGTGCCAGCAGCCTATTACCACTAGCGGGGGATGCCGGTCTCCACGAGCAGTACTTC.

The chain employs TRBV5-6 and TRBJ2-3, with D possibly being TRBD2 (6 bases). Germline V gives CDR1 SGHDT, CDR2 YYEEEE. This CDR3 comprises 14 residues. Trimming cost V 3 bases and J 2 bases, with 10 bases left between them. CDR3 in DNA: TGTGCCAGCAGCTCCGGACTACTCACAGATACGCAGTATTTT. This encodes CASSSGLLTDTQYF.

This chain uses TRBV13 with TRBJ2-3, with D unclear. CDR3 length equals 14 residues. Per germline, CDR1 PRHDT and CDR2 FYEKMQ (reference sequence). Trimming cost V 0 bases and J 2 bases, with 6 bases left between them. This CDR3 reads CASSLGQHTDTQYF. The CDR3 DNA reads TGTGCCAGCAGCTTAGGGCAGCACACAGATACGCAGTATTTT.

V is TRBV4-2 and J is TRBJ1-4; D remains ambiguous. This CDR3 spans 15 amino acids. The germline gives CDR1 LGHNA, CDR2 YNFKEQ. With 0 bases removed from V and 1 base from J, the gap between germline ends came to 6 bases. The CDR3 nucleotides are TGTGCCAGCAGCCAAGAAGTTCGAACTAATGAAAAACTGTTTTTT. Translated: CASSQEVRTNEKLFF.

The chain recombines TRBV11-2 with TRBJ2-7; 10 nucleotides align to TRBD2. The trim removed 2 bases at V and 4 bases at J, leaving 5 bases unmatched. Germline V CDR1 and CDR2: SGHAT, FQNNGV. The CDR3 is made up of 15 amino acids. CDR3 in amino acids: CASSLITSGVYEQYF. DNA of the CDR3: TGTGCCAGCAGCTTAATAACTAGCGGGGTTTACGAGCAGTACTTC.

V gene TRBV7-6 combines with J gene TRBJ2-1, with D perhaps TRBD2 (6 bases). Germline assignment: CDR1 SGHVS and CDR2 FNYEAQ. The V end lost 2 bases, the J end lost 2 bases, and 16 bases lay between the germline ends. CDR3 length: 17 amino acids. The CDR3 nucleotides read TGTGCCAGCAGCTTAAGTCCGGGGTCGGGGGCCTACAATGAGCAGTTCTTC. Translation: CASSLSPGSGAYNEQFF.

This clone was counted once. The rearrangement links TRBV11-1 to TRBJ2-5; D is perhaps TRBD1 or TRBD2 (5 bases each). The V and J ends lost 1 base and 3 bases respectively, with 12 bases between them. The CDR3 length is 15 residues. Germline CDR1 reads SGHAT; CDR2 reads FQDESV (reference sequence). CDR3 residues: CASSLVGVTKETQYF. CDR3 nucleotides: TGTGCCAGCAGCTTAGTGGGGGTCACAAAAGAGACCCAGTACTTC. The complete variable domain, with remaining parts taken from reference TRBV11-1 and TRBJ2-5, reads EAEVAQSPRYKITEKSQAVAFWCDPISGHATLYWYRQILGQGPELLVQFQDESVVDDSQLPKDRFSAERLKGVDSTLKIQPAELGDSAMYLCASSLVGVTKETQYFGPGTRLLVL.

The genes are TRBV9 and TRBJ2-1; 7 nucleotides line up with TRBD2. CDR3 length equals 16 residues. Germline lookup yields CDR1 SGDLS and CDR2 YYNGEE. The junction had 12 bases not matched to a gene; V was cut back by 4 bases and J by 5 bases. The DNA of the CDR3 is TGTGCCAGCAGCCCCTCCCGCGGGACTATAAACAATGAGCAGTTCTTC. Amino acid sequence: CASSPSRGTINNEQFF. The full variable domain, rest sourced from reference TRBV9 and TRBJ2-1, is DSGVTQTPKHLITATGQRVTLRCSPRSGDLSVYWYQQSLDQGLQFLIQYYNGEERAKGNILERFSAQQFPDLHSELNLSSLELGDSALYFCASSPSRGTINNEQFFGPGTRLTVL.

This clone was picked up one time. The genes are TRBV27 and TRBJ2-7, with 8 bases that match TRBD1. Germline-derived CDR1 and CDR2 are MNHEY and SMNVEV (reference sequence). V was clipped by 2 bases and J by 3 bases; unmatched bases: 6. This CDR3 spans 15 amino acids. The CDR3 DNA sequence: TGTGCCAGCAGTTTAAACGGACAGGGCGGCTACGAGCAGTACTTC. Translation: CASSLNGQGGYEQYF.

This chain links TRBV6-5 with TRBJ2-1; D uncertain. The CDR3 runs to 14 residues. With 9 bases removed from V and 0 bases from J, the gap between germline ends came to 12 bases. Germline V gene data show CDR1 as MNHEY and CDR2 as SVGAGI. This CDR3 is CASSRSVSYNEQFF. In DNA, the CDR3 is TGTGCCAGTTCCAGGTCGGTCTCCTACAATGAGCAGTTCTTC.